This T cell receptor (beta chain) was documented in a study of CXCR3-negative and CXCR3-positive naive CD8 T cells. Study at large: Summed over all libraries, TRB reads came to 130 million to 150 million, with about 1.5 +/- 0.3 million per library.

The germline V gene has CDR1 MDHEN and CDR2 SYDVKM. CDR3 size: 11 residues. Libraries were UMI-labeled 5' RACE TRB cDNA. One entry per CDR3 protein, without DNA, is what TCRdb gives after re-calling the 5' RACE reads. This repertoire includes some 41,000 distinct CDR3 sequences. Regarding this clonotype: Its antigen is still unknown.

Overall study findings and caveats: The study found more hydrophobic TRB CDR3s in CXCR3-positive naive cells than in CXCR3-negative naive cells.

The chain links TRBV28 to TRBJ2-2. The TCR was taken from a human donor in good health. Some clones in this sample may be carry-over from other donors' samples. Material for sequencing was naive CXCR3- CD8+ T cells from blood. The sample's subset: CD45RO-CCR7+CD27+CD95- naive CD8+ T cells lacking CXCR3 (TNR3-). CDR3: CASFKSGELFF. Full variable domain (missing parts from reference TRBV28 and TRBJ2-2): DVKVTQSSRYLVKRTGEKVFLECVQDMDHENMFWYRQDPGLGLRLIYFSYDVKMKEKGDIPEGYSVSREKKERFSLILESASTNQTSMYLCASFKSGELFFGEGSRLTVL.